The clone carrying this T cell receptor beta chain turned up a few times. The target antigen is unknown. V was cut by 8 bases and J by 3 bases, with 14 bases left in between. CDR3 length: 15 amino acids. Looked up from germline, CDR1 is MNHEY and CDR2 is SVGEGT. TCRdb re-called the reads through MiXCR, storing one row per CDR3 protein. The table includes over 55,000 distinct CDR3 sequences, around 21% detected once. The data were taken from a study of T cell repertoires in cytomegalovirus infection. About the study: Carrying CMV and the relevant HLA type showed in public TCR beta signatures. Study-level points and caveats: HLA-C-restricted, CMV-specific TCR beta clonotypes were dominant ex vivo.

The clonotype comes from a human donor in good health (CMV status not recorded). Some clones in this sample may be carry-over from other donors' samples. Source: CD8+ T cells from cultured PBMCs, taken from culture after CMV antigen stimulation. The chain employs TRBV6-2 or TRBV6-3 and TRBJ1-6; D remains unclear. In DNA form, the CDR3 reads TGTGCCAGCTGGGCAAGGCAGATCTATAATTCACCCCTCCACTTT. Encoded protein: CASWARQIYNSPLHF.